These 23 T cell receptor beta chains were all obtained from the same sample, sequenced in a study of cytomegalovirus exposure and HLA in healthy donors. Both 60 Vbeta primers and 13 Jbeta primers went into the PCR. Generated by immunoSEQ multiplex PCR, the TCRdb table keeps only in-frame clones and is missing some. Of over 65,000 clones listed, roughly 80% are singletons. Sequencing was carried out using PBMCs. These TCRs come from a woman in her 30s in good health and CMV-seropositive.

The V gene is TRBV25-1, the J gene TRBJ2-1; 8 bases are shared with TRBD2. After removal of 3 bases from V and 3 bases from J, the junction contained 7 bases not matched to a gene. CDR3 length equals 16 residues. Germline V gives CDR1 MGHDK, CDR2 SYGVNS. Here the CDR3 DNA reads TGTGCCAGCAGTGATGGGGGCGGGAGGATCTACAATGAGCAGTTCTTC. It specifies CASSDGGGRIYNEQFF.

The DNA of the CDR3 is TGTGCCAGCAGCTTGCTGCGTCAAGCGGGAGGGCTCAATGAGCAGTTCTTC. This sequence encodes CASSLLRQAGGLNEQFF. This chain uses TRBV5-6 with TRBJ2-1, with TRBD2 matching 10 bases. V shed 1 base and J 6 bases; nucleotides not matched to a gene: 10. Looked up from germline, CDR1 is SGHDT and CDR2 is YYEEEE. This CDR3 is built from 17 residues.

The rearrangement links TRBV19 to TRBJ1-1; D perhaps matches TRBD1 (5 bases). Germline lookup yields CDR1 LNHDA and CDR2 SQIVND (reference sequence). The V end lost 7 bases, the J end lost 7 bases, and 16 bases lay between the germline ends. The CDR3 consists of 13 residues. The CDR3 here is CASTPGHTLEAFF. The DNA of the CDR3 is TGTGCCAGTACCCCCGGACATACCCTTGAAGCTTTCTTT.

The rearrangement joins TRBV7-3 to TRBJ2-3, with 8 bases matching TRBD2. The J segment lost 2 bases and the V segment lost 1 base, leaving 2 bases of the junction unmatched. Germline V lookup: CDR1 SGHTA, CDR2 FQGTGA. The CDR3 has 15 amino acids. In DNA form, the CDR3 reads TGTGCCAGCAGCTTAAGCGGGAGGACCACAGATACGCAGTATTTT. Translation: CASSLSGRTTDTQYF.

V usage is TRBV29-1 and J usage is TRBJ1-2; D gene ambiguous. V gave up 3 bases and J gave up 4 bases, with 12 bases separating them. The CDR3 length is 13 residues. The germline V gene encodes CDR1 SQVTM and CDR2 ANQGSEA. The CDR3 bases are TGCAGCGTTGAGTCTCCACCAGGCTATGGCTACACCTTC. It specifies CSVESPPGYGYTF.

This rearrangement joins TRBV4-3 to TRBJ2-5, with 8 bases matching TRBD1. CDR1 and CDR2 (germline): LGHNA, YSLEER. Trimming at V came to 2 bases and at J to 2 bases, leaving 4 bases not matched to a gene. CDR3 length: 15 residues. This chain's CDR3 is CASSQMYRGQETQYF. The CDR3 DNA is TGCGCCAGCAGCCAAATGTACAGGGGGCAAGAGACCCAGTACTTC.

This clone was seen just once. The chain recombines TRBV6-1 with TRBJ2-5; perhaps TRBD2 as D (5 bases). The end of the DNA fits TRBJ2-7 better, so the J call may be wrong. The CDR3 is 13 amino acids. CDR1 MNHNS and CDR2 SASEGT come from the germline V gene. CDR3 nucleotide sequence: TGTGCCAGCAGCCTCGGGAAGTTCTACGAGCAGTACTTC. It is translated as CASSLGKFYEQYF.

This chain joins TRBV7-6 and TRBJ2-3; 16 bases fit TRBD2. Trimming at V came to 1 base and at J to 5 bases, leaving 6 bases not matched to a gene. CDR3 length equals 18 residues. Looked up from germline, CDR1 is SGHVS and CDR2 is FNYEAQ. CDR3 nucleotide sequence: TGTGCCAGCAGCTTAGTCGGGACTAGCGGGAGGGCCGTAGATACGCAGTATTTT. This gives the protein CASSLVGTSGRAVDTQYF.

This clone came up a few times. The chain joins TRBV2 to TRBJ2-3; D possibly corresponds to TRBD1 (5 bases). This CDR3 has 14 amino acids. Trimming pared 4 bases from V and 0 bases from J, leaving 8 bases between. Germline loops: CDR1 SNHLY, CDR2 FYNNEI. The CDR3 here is CASSVQGSTDTQYF. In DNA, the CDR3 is TGTGCCAGCAGTGTCCAGGGAAGCACAGATACGCAGTATTTT.

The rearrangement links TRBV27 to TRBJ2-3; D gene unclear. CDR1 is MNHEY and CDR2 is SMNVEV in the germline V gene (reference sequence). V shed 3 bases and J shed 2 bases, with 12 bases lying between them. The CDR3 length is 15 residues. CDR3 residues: CASSFGNPSTDTQYF. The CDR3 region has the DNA TGTGCCAGCAGTTTTGGCAACCCTTCCACAGATACGCAGTATTTT.

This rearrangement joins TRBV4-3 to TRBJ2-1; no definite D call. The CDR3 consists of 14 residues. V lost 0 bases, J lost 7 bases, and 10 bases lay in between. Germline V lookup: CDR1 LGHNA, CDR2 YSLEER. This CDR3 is CASSQDLEKNEQFF. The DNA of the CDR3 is TGCGCCAGCAGCCAAGACCTAGAGAAGAATGAGCAGTTCTTC.

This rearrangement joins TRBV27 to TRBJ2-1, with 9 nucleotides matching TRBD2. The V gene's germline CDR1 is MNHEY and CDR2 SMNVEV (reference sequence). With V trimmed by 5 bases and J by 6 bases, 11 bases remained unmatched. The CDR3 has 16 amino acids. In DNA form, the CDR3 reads TGTGCCAGCAGTCGGCCGGGACTAGCATCTGGCAATGAGCAGTTCTTC. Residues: CASSRPGLASGNEQFF.

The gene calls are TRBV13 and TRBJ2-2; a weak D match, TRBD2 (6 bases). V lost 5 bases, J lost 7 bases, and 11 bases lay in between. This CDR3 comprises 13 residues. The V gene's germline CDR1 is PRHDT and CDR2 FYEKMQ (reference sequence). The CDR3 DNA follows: TGTGCCAGCAGCAGGGGACTGGGCGGGGAGCTGTTTTTT. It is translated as CASSRGLGGELFF.

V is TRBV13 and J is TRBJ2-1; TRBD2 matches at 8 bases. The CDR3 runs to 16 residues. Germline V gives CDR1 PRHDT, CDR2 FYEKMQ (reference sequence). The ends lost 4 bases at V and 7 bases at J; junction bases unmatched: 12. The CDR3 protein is CASSSPKTSALNEQFF. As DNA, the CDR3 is TGTGCCAGCAGCTCCCCCAAGACTAGCGCCTTAAATGAGCAGTTCTTC.

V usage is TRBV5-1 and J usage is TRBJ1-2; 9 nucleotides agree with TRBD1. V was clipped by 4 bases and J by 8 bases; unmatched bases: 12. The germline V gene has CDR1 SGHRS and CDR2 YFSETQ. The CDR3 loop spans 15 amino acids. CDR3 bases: TGCGCCAGCAGCCGGGACAGGGCCTCTGGGAGGGGCTACACCTTC. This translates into CASSRDRASGRGYTF. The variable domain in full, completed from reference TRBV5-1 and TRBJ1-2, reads KAGVTQTPRYLIKTRGQQVTLSCSPISGHRSVSWYQQTPGQGLQFLFEYFSETQRNKGNFPGRFSGRQFSNSRSEMNVSTLELGDSALYLCASSRDRASGRGYTFGSGTRLTVV.

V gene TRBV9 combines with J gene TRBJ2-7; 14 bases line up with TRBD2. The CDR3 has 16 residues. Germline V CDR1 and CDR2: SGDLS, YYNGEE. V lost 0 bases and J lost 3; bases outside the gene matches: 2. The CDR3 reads CASSVGLAGGNYEQYF. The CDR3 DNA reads TGTGCCAGCAGCGTAGGACTAGCGGGAGGGAACTACGAGCAGTACTTC.

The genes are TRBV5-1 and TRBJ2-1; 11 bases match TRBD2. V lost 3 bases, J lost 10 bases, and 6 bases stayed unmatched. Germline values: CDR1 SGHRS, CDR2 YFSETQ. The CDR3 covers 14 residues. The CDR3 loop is CASSSLAGGGEQFF. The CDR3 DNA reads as TGCGCCAGCAGCTCCCTAGCGGGAGGTGGGGAGCAGTTCTTC.

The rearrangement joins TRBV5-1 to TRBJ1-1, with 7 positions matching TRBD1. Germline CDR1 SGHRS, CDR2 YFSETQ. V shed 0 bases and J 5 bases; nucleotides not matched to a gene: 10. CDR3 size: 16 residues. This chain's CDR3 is CASSLGAVRGRTEAFF. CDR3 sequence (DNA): TGCGCCAGCAGCTTGGGCGCGGTCAGGGGGAGGACTGAAGCTTTCTTT.

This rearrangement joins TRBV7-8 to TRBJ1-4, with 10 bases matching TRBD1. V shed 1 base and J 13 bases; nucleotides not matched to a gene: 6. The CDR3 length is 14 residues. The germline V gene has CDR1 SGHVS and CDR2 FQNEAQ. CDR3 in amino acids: CASSLGDRGGGLFF. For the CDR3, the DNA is TGTGCCAGCAGCTTAGGGGACAGGGGAGGAGGACTGTTTTTT.

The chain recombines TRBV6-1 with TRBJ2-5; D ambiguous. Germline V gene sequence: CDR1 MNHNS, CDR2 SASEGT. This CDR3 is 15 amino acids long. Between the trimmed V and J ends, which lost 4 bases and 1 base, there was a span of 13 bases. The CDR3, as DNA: TGTGCCAGCAGTGGACCGGAACTATCCCAAGAGACCCAGTACTTC. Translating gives CASSGPELSQETQYF.

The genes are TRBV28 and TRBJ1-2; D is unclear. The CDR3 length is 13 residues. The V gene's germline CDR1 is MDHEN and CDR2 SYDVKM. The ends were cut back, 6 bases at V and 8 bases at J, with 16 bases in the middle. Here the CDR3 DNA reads TGTGCCAGCAGGCGGGGAGGCCCGGTGGGCTACACCTTC. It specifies CASRRGGPVGYTF.

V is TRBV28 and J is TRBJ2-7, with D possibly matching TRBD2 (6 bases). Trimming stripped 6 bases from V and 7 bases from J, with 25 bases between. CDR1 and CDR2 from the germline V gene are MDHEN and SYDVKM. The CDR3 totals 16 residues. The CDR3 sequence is CASRANGGGPGREQYF. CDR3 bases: TGTGCCAGCAGGGCAAACGGGGGAGGCCCCGGTAGGGAGCAGTACTTC.

CDR3 in amino acids: CASRPTSGRQNEQFF. Written as DNA, the CDR3 is TGTGCCAGCAGGCCGACTAGCGGGAGGCAGAATGAGCAGTTCTTC. The chain recombines TRBV6-6 with TRBJ2-1; 13 nucleotides line up with TRBD2. There are 15 residues in the CDR3. The junction had 6 bases not matched to a gene; V was cut back by 6 bases and J by 7 bases. The germline gives CDR1 MNHNY, CDR2 SVGAGI (reference sequence).